The rows below give T cell receptor beta chains drawn from one sample of a study of T cells in Graves' hyperthyroidism and ophthalmopathy. TCRdb re-analysed the multiplex PCR reads in MiXCR, keeping a single row per CDR3 protein. The sample lists about 260,000 distinct CDR3 sequences, 25% seen once, with roughly a quarter in the top ten. The sequencing input was blood. These TCRs come from a man aged 35-49 years with Graves' hyperthyroidism that later progressed to Graves' ophthalmopathy. CDR3s include the opening cysteine and the closing phenylalanine or tryptophan. The D gene is left open where the match is weak. The size of a clone is reported for some rows only, either as once, few or many, or as a class for expanded clones.

j_gene: TRBJ1-3
abundance: -
v_gene: TRBV20-1
d_gene: TRBD1
CDR3nt: TGCAGTCCGTGGACAGGTCTTTCTGGAAACACCATATATTTT
CDR3aa: CSPWTGLSGNTIYF

j_gene: TRBJ2-7
abundance: -
v_gene: TRBV29-1
d_gene: -
CDR3nt: TGCAGCGTTGTCGGGGATCTCTACGAGCAGTACTTC
CDR3aa: CSVVGDLYEQYF

j_gene: TRBJ1-2
abundance: many
v_gene: TRBV6-5
d_gene: TRBD1
CDR3nt: TGTGCCAGCAGTTACGTCCAGGGGGCTAACTATGGCTACACCTTC
CDR3aa: CASSYVQGANYGYTF

j_gene: TRBJ2-2
abundance: many
v_gene: TRBV7-9
d_gene: -
CDR3nt: TGTGCCAGCAGCCTTGTAGCCACCGGGGAGCTGTTTTTT
CDR3aa: CASSLVATGELFF

j_gene: TRBJ2-2
abundance: few
v_gene: TRBV6-5
d_gene: -
CDR3nt: TGTGCCAGCAGTTACTCCCGGCCGCGGGACAACACCGGGGAGCTGTTTTTT
CDR3aa: CASSYSRPRDNTGELFF

j_gene: TRBJ2-5
abundance: many
v_gene: TRBV6-5
d_gene: -
CDR3nt: TGTGCCAGCAGTTCCCGAAATATGAAAGAGACCCAGTACTTC
CDR3aa: CASSSRNMKETQYF

j_gene: TRBJ1-1
abundance: many
v_gene: TRBV6-5
d_gene: -
CDR3nt: TGTGCCAGCAGTTACACTCAGGGTTTGGGGACTGAAGCTTTCTTT
CDR3aa: CASSYTQGLGTEAFF

j_gene: TRBJ2-7
abundance: many
v_gene: TRBV6-5
d_gene: TRBD2
CDR3nt: TGTGCCAGTCTACCGGGACTAGGGTCCTACGAGCAGTACTTC
CDR3aa: CASLPGLGSYEQYF

j_gene: TRBJ2-5
abundance: many
v_gene: TRBV24-1
d_gene: -
CDR3nt: TGTGCCACCAGTGACCGCCGGTGGGATGAGACCCAGTACTTC
CDR3aa: CATSDRRWDETQYF

j_gene: TRBJ1-2
abundance: -
v_gene: TRBV28
d_gene: TRBD1
CDR3nt: TGTGCCAGCAGACATACAGGGGTCCGGGCAAACACCTTC
CDR3aa: CASRHTGVRANTF

j_gene: TRBJ1-1
abundance: many
v_gene: TRBV30
d_gene: TRBD1
CDR3nt: TGTGCCTGTACGGACAGGAAAACTGAAGCTTTCTTT
CDR3aa: CACTDRKTEAFF

j_gene: TRBJ1-2
abundance: -
v_gene: TRBV6-1
d_gene: TRBD1
CDR3nt: TGTGCCAGCAGGGGACAGGGAGAAGATGGCTACACCTTC
CDR3aa: CASRGQGEDGYTF

j_gene: TRBJ2-7
abundance: many
v_gene: TRBV19
d_gene: -
CDR3nt: TGTGCCAGTAGCCCCCCCTTCGGAGGGGTCCACGAGCAGTACTTC
CDR3aa: CASSPPFGGVHEQYF

j_gene: TRBJ2-3
abundance: many
v_gene: TRBV6-5
d_gene: -
CDR3nt: TGTGCCAGCAGTTACATGGGGGGCACTTGGGATACGCAGTATTTT
CDR3aa: CASSYMGGTWDTQYF

j_gene: TRBJ1-1
abundance: few
v_gene: TRBV12-3/TRBV12-4
d_gene: -
CDR3nt: TGTGCCAGCAGTTCCAGGGGCAGGAACACTGAAGCTTTCTTT
CDR3aa: CASSSRGRNTEAFF

j_gene: TRBJ1-2
abundance: many
v_gene: TRBV29-1
d_gene: -
CDR3nt: TGCAGCGTTAAAAAGGACCAGGCCGTCTATGGCTACACCTTC
CDR3aa: CSVKKDQAVYGYTF

j_gene: TRBJ2-7
abundance: many
v_gene: TRBV27
d_gene: TRBD1
CDR3nt: TGTGCCAGCAGTTTAAAAATTCCGGGACAGGGAAGCTACGAGCAGTACTTC
CDR3aa: CASSLKIPGQGSYEQYF

j_gene: TRBJ2-2
abundance: many
v_gene: TRBV10-3
d_gene: -
CDR3nt: TGTGCCATCAGTGAGTCGGTACTCTGGGGCGCGAACGGGGAGCTGTTTTTT
CDR3aa: CAISESVLWGANGELFF

j_gene: TRBJ1-2
abundance: -
v_gene: TRBV27
d_gene: TRBD1
CDR3nt: TGTGCCAGCAGTTCCCTTGGACAGGGGGCGGAGGGCTACACCTTC
CDR3aa: CASSSLGQGAEGYTF

j_gene: TRBJ2-6
abundance: many
v_gene: TRBV6-2/TRBV6-3
d_gene: -
CDR3nt: TGTGCCAGCAGTCCTAGATTAGCGGTTGGTTCTGGGGCCAACGTCCTGACTTTC
CDR3aa: CASSPRLAVGSGANVLTF

j_gene: TRBJ1-2
abundance: many
v_gene: TRBV20-1
d_gene: -
CDR3nt: TGCAGTGCCTCGGCGAGGGCTTTTGATGGCTACACCTTC
CDR3aa: CSASARAFDGYTF

j_gene: TRBJ1-1
abundance: -
v_gene: TRBV6-2/TRBV6-3
d_gene: -
CDR3nt: TGTGCCAGCAGAAAGGGAACCGCTGAAGCTTTCTTT
CDR3aa: CASRKGTAEAFF

j_gene: TRBJ2-7
abundance: -
v_gene: TRBV12-3/TRBV12-4
d_gene: -
CDR3nt: TGTGCCAGCAGTTTGGGCAGAAACTACGAGCAGTACTTC
CDR3aa: CASSLGRNYEQYF